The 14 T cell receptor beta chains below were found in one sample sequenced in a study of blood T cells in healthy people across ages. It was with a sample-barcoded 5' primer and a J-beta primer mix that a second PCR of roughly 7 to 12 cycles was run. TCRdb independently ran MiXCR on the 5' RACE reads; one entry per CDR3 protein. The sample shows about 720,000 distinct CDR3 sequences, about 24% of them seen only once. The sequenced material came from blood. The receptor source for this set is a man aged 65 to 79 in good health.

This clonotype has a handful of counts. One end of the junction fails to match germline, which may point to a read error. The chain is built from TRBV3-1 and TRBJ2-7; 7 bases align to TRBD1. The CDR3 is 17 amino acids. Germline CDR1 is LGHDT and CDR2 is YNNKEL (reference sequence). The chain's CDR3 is CASSYAQSVGGTYGQYF. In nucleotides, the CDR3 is TGTGCCAGCAGCTACGCTCAAAGCGTAGGGGGCACCTACGGGCAGTACTTC.

The CDR3 region has the DNA TGTGCCAGCAGCTTAGGTATCGAGCGGGACTACGAGCAGTACGTC. This sequence encodes CASSLGIERDYEQYV. The chain is built from TRBV7-2 and TRBJ2-7, with 7 bases matching TRBD2. This CDR3 contains 15 residues. Germline CDR1 reads SGHTA; CDR2 reads FQGNSA. The trim removed 1 base at V and 3 bases at J, leaving 6 bases unmatched.

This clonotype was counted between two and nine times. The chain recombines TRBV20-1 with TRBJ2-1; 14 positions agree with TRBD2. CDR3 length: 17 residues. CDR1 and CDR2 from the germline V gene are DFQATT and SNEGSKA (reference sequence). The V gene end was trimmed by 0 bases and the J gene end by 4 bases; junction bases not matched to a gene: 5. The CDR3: CSARDVTSGGVYNEQFF. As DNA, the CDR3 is TGCAGTGCTAGAGATGTGACTAGCGGGGGGGTATACAATGAGCAGTTCTTC.

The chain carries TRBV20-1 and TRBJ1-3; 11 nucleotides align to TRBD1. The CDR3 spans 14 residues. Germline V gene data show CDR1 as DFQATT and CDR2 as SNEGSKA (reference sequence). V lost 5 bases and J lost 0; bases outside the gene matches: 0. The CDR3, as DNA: TGCAGTGCTGGACAGGGGGCCTCTGGAAACACCATATATTTT. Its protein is CSAGQGASGNTIYF.

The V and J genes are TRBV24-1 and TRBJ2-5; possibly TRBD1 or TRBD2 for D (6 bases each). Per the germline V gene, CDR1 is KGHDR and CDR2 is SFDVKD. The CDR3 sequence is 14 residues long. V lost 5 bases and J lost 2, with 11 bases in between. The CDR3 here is CATSGGALQETQYF. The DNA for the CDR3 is TGTGCCACCAGTGGGGGGGCGTTACAAGAGACCCAGTACTTC.

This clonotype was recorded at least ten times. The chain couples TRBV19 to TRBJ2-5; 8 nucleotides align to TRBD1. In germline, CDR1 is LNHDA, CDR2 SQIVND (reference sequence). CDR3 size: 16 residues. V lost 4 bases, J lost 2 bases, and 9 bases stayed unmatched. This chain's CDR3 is CASSRGGTGPQETQYF. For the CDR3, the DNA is TGTGCCAGTAGTAGAGGGGGGACAGGACCTCAAGAGACCCAGTACTTC. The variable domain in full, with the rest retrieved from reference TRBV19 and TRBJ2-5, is DGGITQSPKYLFRKEGQNVTLSCEQNLNHDAMYWYRQDPGQGLRLIYYSQIVNDFQKGDIAEGYSVSREKKESFPLTVTSAQKNPTAFYLCASSRGGTGPQETQYFGPGTRLLVL.

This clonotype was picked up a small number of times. The DNA of the CDR3 is TGCAGTGCTAGAGATGCAGGTTTTCAGAACACTGAAGCTTTCTTT. This encodes CSARDAGFQNTEAFF. The V call is TRBV20-1, the J call TRBJ1-1; D unresolved. The CDR3 has 15 residues. V dropped 0 bases and J dropped 1 base, with 12 bases sitting between them. CDR1 is DFQATT and CDR2 is SNEGSKA in the germline V gene (reference sequence).

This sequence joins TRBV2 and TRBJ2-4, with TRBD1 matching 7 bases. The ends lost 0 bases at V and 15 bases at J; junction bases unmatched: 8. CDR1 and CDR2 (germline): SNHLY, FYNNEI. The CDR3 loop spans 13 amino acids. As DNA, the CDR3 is TGTGCCAGCAGTGAAGCGCAGGGACAGAGGCCGTACTTC. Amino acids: CASSEAQGQRPYF.

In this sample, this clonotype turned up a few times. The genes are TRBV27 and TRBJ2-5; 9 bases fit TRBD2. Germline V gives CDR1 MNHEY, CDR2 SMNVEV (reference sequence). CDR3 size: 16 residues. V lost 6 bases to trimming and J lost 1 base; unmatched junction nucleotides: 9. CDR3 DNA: TGTGCCAGCAGGGTAAGGACTAGCGCGACCCAAGAGACCCAGTACTTC. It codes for CASRVRTSATQETQYF.

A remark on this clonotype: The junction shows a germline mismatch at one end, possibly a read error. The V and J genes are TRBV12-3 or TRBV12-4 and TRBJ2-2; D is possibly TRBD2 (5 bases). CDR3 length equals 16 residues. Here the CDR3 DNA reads TGTGCCAGCAGTTTTTCGGGGTCCAGAAACACCGGGGAGCGGTTTTTT. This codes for CASSFSGSRNTGERFF.

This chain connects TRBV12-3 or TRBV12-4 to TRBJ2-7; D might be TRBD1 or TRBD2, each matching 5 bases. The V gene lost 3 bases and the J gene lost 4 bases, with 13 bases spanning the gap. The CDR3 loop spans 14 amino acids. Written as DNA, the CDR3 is TGTGCCAGCAGTTTTGCCCAGGGACGGTACGAGCAGTACTTC. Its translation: CASSFAQGRYEQYF.

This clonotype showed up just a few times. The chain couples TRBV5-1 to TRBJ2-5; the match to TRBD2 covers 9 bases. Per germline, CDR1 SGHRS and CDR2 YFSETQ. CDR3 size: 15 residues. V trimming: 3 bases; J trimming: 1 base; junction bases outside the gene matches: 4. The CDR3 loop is CASSSRLAAQETQYF. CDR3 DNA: TGCGCCAGCAGCTCTCGACTAGCGGCCCAAGAGACCCAGTACTTC.

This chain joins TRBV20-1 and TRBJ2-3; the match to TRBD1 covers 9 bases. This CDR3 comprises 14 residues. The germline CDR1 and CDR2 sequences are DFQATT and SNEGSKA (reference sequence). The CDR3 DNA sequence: TGCAGCCCCCTGGGACAGGGAGCACGAGATACGCAGTATTTT. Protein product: CSPLGQGARDTQYF.

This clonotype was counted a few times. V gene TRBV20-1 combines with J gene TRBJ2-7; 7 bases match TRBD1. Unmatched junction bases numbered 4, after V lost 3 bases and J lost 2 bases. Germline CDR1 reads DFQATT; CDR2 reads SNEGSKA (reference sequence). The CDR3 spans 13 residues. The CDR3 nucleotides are TGCAGTGCTAGGGGGGACAGAACCTACGAGCAGTACGTC. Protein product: CSARGDRTYEQYV.